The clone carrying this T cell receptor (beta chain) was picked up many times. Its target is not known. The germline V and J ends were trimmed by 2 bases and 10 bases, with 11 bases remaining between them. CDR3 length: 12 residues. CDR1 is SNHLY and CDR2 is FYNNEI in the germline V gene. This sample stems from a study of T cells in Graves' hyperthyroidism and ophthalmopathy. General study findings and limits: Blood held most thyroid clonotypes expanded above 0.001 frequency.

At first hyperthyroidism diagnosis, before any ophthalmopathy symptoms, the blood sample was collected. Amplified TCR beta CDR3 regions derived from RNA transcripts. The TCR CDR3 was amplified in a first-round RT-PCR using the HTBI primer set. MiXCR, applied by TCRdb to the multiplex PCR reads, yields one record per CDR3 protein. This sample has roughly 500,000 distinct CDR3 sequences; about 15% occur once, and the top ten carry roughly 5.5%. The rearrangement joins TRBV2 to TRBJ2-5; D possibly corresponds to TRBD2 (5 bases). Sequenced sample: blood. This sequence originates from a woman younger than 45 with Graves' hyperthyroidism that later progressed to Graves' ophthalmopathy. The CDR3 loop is CASSESGRDQYF. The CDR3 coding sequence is TGTGCCAGCAGTGAATCTGGTCGGGACCAGTACTTC.